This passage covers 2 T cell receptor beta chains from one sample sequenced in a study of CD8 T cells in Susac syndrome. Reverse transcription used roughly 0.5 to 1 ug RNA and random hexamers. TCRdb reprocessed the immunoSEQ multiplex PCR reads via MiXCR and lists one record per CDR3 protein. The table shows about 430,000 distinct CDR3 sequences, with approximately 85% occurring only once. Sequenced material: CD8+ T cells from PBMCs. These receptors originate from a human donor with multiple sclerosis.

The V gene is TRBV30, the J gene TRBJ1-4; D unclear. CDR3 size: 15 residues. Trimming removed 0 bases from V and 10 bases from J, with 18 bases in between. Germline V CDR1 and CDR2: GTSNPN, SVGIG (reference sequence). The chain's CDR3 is CAWSVKVGHRGKLFF. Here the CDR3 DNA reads TGTGCCTGGAGTGTAAAAGTGGGCCATAGAGGAAAACTGTTTTTT.

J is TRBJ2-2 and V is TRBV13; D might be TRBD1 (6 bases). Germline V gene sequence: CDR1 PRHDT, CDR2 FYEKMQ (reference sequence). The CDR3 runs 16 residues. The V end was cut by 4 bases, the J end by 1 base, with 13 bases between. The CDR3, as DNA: TGTGCCAGCAGCTCAGACAGGACAATGAACACCGGGGAGCTGTTTTTT. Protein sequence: CASSSDRTMNTGELFF.